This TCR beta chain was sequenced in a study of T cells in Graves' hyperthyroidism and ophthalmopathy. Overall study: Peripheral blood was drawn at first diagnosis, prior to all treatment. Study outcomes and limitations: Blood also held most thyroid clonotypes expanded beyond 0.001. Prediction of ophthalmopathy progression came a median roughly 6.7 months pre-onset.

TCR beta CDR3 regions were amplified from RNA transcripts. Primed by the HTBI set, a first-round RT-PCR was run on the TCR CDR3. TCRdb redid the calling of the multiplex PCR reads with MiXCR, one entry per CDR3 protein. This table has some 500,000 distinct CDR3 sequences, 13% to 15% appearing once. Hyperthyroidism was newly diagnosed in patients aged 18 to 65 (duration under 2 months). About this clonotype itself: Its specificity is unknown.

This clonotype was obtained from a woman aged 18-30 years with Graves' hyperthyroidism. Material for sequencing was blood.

CDR3: CSARDPGGDYGYTF. CDR3 coding DNA: TGCAGTGCTAGAGATCCGGGGGGGGACTATGGCTACACCTTC. The rearrangement uses TRBV20-1 and TRBJ1-2, with a tentative D call TRBD1 (5 bases). CDR1 is DFQATT, CDR2 SNEGSKA, per germline (reference sequence). Trimming pared 0 bases from V and 3 bases from J, leaving 11 bases between. CDR3 length equals 14 residues.